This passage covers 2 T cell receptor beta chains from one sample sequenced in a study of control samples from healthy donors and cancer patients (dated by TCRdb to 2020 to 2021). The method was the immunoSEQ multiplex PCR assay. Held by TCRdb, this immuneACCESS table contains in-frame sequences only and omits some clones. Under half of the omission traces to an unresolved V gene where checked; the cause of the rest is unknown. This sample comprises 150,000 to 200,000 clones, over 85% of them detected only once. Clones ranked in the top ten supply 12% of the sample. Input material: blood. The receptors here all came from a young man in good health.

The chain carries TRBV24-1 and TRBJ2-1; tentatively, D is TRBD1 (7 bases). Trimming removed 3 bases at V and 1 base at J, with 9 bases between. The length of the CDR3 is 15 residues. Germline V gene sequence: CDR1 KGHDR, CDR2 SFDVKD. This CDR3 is CATSDAGGSYNEQFF. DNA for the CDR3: TGTGCCACCAGTGATGCAGGGGGGTCCTACAATGAGCAGTTCTTC.

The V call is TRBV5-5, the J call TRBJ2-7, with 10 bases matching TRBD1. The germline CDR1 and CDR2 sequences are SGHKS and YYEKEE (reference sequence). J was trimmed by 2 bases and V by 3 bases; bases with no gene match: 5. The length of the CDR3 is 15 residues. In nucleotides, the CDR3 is TGTGCCAGCAGCTCCGACAGGGGGCAAACCTACGAGCAGTACTTC. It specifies CASSSDRGQTYEQYF.